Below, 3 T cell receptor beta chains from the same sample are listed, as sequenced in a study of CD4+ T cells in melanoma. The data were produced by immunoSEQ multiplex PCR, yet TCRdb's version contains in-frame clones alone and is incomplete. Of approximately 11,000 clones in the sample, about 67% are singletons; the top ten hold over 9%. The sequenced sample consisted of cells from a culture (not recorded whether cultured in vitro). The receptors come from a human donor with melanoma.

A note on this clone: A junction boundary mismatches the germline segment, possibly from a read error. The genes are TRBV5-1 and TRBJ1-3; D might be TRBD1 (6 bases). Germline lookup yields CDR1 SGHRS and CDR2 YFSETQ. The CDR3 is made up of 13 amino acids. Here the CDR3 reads CASSLPEGGGRVF. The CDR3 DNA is TGCGCCAGCAGCTTGCCAGAGGGGGGAGGCCGGGTCTTT.

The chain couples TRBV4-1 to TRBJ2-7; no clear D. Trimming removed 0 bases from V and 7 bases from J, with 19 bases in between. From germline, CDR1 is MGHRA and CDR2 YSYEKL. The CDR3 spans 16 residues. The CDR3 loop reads CASSQESRIHGWEQYF. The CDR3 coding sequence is TGCGCCAGCAGCCAAGAGTCCCGCATCCATGGGTGGGAGCAGTACTTC.

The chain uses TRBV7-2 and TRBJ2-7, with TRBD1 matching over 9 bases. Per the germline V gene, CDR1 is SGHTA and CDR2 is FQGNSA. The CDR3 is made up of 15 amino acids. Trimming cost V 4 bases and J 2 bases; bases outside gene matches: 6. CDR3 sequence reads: CASSSAGTGTYEQYF. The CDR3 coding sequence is TGTGCCAGCAGCTCGGCCGGGACAGGGACCTACGAGCAGTACTTC.